The source of this TCR beta chain is a study of chemoradiotherapy in HPV16-positive cancers. The overall study: Functional T-cell assays on a couple of HPV16-positive patients' cells defined candidate HPV-specific clones and common TCR motifs. The study's findings and limits: Candidate HPV-specific clones and E7-related TCR motifs grew in tumor during treatment.

Details on this clone: Its antigen remains unknown.

Repeated repertoire sampling spanned the course of chemoradiotherapy. TCRdb keeps only in-frame clones here, not all; method: immunoSEQ multiplex PCR. The profile shows about 36,000 clones, 92% of them singletons. Per the germline V gene, CDR1 is MNHEY and CDR2 is SMNVEV (reference sequence). CDR3 size: 14 residues. Trimming removed 5 bases from V and 6 bases from J; junction bases left unmatched: 6. This TCR was sampled from a human donor with HPV-associated anogenital cancer. The sequenced sample was blood, obtained from a patient who underwent chemoradiotherapy. This chain uses TRBV27 with TRBJ2-7; 11 nucleotides agree with TRBD1. CDR3 residues: CASSMDRGRSEQYF. The CDR3 nucleotides are TGTGCCAGCAGTATGGACAGGGGGCGCTCCGAGCAGTACTTC.